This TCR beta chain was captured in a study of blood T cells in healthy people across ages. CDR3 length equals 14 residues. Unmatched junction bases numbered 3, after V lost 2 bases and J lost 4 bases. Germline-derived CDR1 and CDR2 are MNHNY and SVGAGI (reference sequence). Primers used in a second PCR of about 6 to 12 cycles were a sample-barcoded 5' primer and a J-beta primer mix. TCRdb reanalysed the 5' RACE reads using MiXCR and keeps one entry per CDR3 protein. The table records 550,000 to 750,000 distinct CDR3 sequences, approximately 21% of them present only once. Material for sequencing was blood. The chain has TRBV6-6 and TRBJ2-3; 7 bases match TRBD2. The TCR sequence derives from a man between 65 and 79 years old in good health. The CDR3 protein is CASSYREGADTQYF. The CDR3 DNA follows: TGTGCCAGCAGTTACAGGGAGGGTGCAGATACGCAGTATTTT.